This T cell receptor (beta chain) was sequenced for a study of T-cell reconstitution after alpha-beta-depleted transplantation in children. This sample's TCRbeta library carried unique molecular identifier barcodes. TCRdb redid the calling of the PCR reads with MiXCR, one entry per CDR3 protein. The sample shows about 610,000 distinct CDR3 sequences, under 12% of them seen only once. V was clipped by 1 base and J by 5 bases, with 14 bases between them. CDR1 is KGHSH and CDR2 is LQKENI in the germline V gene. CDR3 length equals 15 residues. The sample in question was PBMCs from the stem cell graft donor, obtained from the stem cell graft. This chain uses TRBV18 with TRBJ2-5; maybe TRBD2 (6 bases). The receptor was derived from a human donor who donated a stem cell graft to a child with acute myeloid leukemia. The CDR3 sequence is CASSPHAGPEETQYF. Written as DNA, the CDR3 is TGTGCCAGCTCACCACACGCGGGACCAGAGGAGACCCAGTACTTC.